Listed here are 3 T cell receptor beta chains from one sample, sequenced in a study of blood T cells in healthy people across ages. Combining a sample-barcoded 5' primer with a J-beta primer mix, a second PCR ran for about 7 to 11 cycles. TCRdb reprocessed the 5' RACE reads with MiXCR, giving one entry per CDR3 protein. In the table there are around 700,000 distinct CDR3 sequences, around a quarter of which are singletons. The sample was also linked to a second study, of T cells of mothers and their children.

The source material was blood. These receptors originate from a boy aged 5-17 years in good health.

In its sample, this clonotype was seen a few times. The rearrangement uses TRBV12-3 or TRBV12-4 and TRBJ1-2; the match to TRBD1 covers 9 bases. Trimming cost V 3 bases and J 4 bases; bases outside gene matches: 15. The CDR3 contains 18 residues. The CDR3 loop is CASSFLLAGQGFSYGYTF. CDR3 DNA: TGTGCCAGCAGTTTCTTGTTGGCGGGACAGGGCTTTTCCTATGGCTACACCTTC.

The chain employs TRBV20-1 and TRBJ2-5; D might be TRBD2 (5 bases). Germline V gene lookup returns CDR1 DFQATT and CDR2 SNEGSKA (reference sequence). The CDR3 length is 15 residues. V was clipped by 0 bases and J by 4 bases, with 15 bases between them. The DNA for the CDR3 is TGCAGTGCTAGAGATGAAGCGGAAACCTTAGAGACCCAGTACTTC. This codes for CSARDEAETLETQYF.

CDR3 sequence: CASSLGEIGTDTQYF. The DNA for the CDR3 is TGTGCCAGCAGCTTAGGTGAAATAGGCACAGATACGCAGTATTTT. The V call is TRBV7-2, the J call TRBJ2-3; D ambiguous. With 1 base removed from V and 1 base from J, the gap between germline ends came to 9 bases. CDR3 length: 15 amino acids. Germline-derived CDR1 and CDR2 are SGHTA and FQGNSA.